This entry lists 22 T cell receptor beta chains sequenced from one sample in a study of regulatory T cells in long-lasting Graves disease. Arm-PCR of CDR3 regions and iRepertoire HTBI primers were the basis on which TCR beta libraries were built. TCRdb redid the calling of the multiplex PCR reads with MiXCR, one entry per CDR3 protein. The table shows hundreds of thousands of distinct CDR3 sequences, with roughly 30% occurring only once. The time point: persistent/refractory GD, antithyroid drugs over 5 years with positive TRAb. PBMC-derived RNA was used for the TCR library. The sequencing here drew on peripheral blood mononuclear cells (PBMCs), taken when the disease was refractory, from a patient treated with antithyroid drugs. All receptors derive from a female donor with Graves disease.

This clonotype was seen repeatedly, ten times or more. The chain couples TRBV2 to TRBJ1-2; D is perhaps TRBD1 (5 bases). Trimming took 2 bases from V and 4 from J, leaving 11 bases between them. The CDR3 loop spans 14 amino acids. The V gene's germline CDR1 is SNHLY and CDR2 FYNNEI. The chain's CDR3 is CASSEFRGPYGYTF. The CDR3 region has the DNA TGTGCCAGCAGTGAATTTCGGGGACCCTATGGCTACACCTTC.

CDR3 DNA: TGCAGTGCTAGAGATGGAGGGGCAGGGGGCGGAGAGACCCAGTACTTC. Translating gives CSARDGGAGGGETQYF. The J gene is TRBJ2-5, the V gene TRBV20-1, with TRBD1 identical over 8 bases. Germline-derived CDR1 and CDR2 are DFQATT and SNEGSKA (reference sequence). CDR3 length: 16 residues. The V gene end was trimmed by 0 bases and the J gene end by 4 bases; junction bases not matched to a gene: 10.

This clonotype occurred many times. The gene calls are TRBV10-3 and TRBJ2-5; D call uncertain. In germline, CDR1 is ENHRY, CDR2 SYGVKD. Trimming pared 1 base from V and 0 bases from J, leaving 3 bases between. This CDR3 has 13 amino acids. The CDR3 DNA reads TGTGCCATCAGTGAGTTGTACCAAGAGACCCAGTACTTC. Translating gives CAISELYQETQYF.

In this sample, this clonotype turned up many times. V is TRBV12-3 or TRBV12-4 and J is TRBJ2-5; D remains ambiguous. This CDR3 has 13 residues. V lost 3 bases to trimming and J lost 4 bases, with 9 bases between them. The CDR3: CASSFTYSETQYF. CDR3 sequence (DNA): TGTGCCAGCAGTTTCACCTACTCAGAGACCCAGTACTTC.

This clonotype was observed many times. V gene TRBV28 combines with J gene TRBJ2-5; maybe TRBD1 (6 bases). Per germline, CDR1 MDHEN and CDR2 SYDVKM. Trimming stripped 3 bases from V and 2 bases from J, with 19 bases between. This CDR3 has 17 residues. DNA for the CDR3: TGTGCCAGCAGTTTCCCCCCTACCAGGGGAGAGCAAGAGACCCAGTACTTC. Encoded protein: CASSFPPTRGEQETQYF.

The chain has TRBV6-5 and TRBJ1-5; a possible D gene is TRBD1 (5 bases). Germline V CDR1 and CDR2: MNHEY, SVGAGI. CDR3 length: 13 amino acids. The V gene lost 2 bases and the J gene lost 7 bases, with 9 bases spanning the gap. CDR3 amino acids: CASSYNGAQPQHF. In nucleotides, the CDR3 is TGTGCCAGCAGTTACAACGGGGCGCAGCCCCAGCATTTT.

With respect to this clonotype: The CDR3 carries no conserved terminal phenylalanine or tryptophan, so it likely arises from a read error. The gene calls are TRBV28 and TRBJ1-3; the D gene is possibly TRBD1 (5 bases). The CDR3 contains 14 residues. Germline V gene lookup returns CDR1 MDHEN and CDR2 SYDVKM. V lost 2 bases and J lost 2, with 7 bases in between. Here the CDR3 reads CASSLGGTGNTIYS. The CDR3 DNA reads as TGTGCCAGCAGTTTAGGGGGTACTGGAAACACCATATATTCT.

In its sample, this clonotype was seen many times. The DNA of the CDR3 is TGTGCCAGCAGCATTCGGGGACAGGTATTCTATGGCTACACCTTC. This encodes CASSIRGQVFYGYTF. The chain uses TRBV6-1 and TRBJ1-2; TRBD1 aligns across 8 bases. With V trimmed by 6 bases and J by 4 bases, 10 bases remained unmatched. From germline, CDR1 is MNHNS and CDR2 SASEGT. This CDR3 has 15 amino acids.

The chain combines TRBV6-9 with TRBJ1-4, with TRBD1 as a possible D gene (5 bases). Germline V gives CDR1 MNHGY, CDR2 SVAAGI. The CDR3 totals 16 residues. Between the trimmed V and J ends, which lost 3 bases and 0 bases, there was a span of 11 bases. The CDR3 sequence: CASSYRVLSTNEKLFF. The CDR3 DNA is TGTGCCAGCAGTTACAGGGTCCTTTCAACTAATGAAAAACTGTTTTTT.

This clonotype occurred many times. The chain employs TRBV6-1 and TRBJ1-5; D might be TRBD1 (5 bases). The V end was cut by 7 bases, the J end by 4 bases, with 23 bases between. The CDR3 runs 17 residues. From germline, CDR1 is MNHNS and CDR2 SASEGT. The CDR3: CASMGSGRGLRNQPQHF. The CDR3 DNA sequence: TGTGCCAGCATGGGATCTGGAAGGGGATTAAGGAATCAGCCCCAGCATTTT.

J is TRBJ2-7 and V is TRBV10-2; D possibly matches TRBD1 or TRBD2 (5 bases each). CDR3 size: 16 residues. Germline V gives CDR1 WSHSY, CDR2 SAAADI. The V gene lost 9 bases and the J gene lost 3 bases, with 24 bases spanning the gap. The CDR3 region has the DNA TGCGCCAGTAAGTTAGGGCCCGGGACGGATTTCTACGAGCAGTACTTC. Translated, it gives CASKLGPGTDFYEQYF.

The chain carries TRBV28 and TRBJ1-2, with D perhaps TRBD1 (5 bases). Trimming cost V 5 bases and J 7 bases, with 20 bases left between them. CDR3 size: 15 residues. Germline assignment: CDR1 MDHEN and CDR2 SYDVKM. CDR3 in amino acids: CASSGVGGQGSGYTF. Written as DNA, the CDR3 is TGTGCCAGCAGTGGGGTGGGAGGGCAGGGAAGTGGCTACACCTTC.

A few counts support this clonotype. The V and J genes are TRBV2 and TRBJ2-5, with TRBD1 identical over 10 bases. V lost 10 bases to trimming and J lost 3 bases; unmatched junction nucleotides: 11. This CDR3 contains 15 residues. CDR1 and CDR2 (germline): SNHLY, FYNNEI. CDR3 sequence reads: CATTKSGTGEETQYF. The CDR3 nucleotides read TGTGCCACCACAAAATCGGGGACAGGGGAAGAGACCCAGTACTTC.

In its sample, this clonotype was seen a few times. The V gene is TRBV20-1, the J gene TRBJ1-1; tentative D call: TRBD1 (6 bases). This CDR3 comprises 12 residues. V gave up 6 bases and J gave up 0 bases, with 8 bases separating them. Looked up from germline, CDR1 is DFQATT and CDR2 is SNEGSKA (reference sequence). Written as DNA, the CDR3 is TGCAGTGCCGGACAGTTGAACACTGAAGCTTTCTTT. Translation gives CSAGQLNTEAFF.

This rearrangement joins TRBV19 to TRBJ2-7; 11 nucleotides match TRBD2. V shed 3 bases, J shed 4 bases, and the junction held 5 bases outside the gene matches. This CDR3 contains 15 residues. The germline CDR1 and CDR2 sequences are LNHDA and SQIVND (reference sequence). CDR3 in DNA: TGTGCCAGTAGTATCGAGGCTAGCGGGAGGTACGAGCAGTACTTC. This encodes CASSIEASGRYEQYF.

The chain recombines TRBV2 with TRBJ1-5; TRBD1 matches 7 bases. There are 16 residues in the CDR3. Looked up from germline, CDR1 is SNHLY and CDR2 is FYNNEI. The trim removed 7 bases at V and 5 bases at J, leaving 14 bases unmatched. The CDR3 here is CASIHDRVGNYQPQHF. The CDR3 region has the DNA TGTGCCAGCATTCACGACAGGGTGGGGAATTATCAGCCCCAGCATTTT.

A single count supports this clonotype. The chain recombines TRBV28 with TRBJ1-1; no definite D call. From germline, CDR1 is MDHEN and CDR2 SYDVKM. The CDR3 spans 14 residues. The V end was cut by 4 bases, the J end by 6 bases, with 15 bases between. The CDR3 spells CASSSPGRVAEAFF. The DNA of the CDR3 is TGTGCCAGCAGTTCCCCGGGTAGGGTTGCTGAAGCTTTCTTT.

CDR3 DNA: TGTGCCTGGAGGTCTCCGAGGAAGGTGAACACTGAAGCTTTCTTT. As protein: CAWRSPRKVNTEAFF. This chain links TRBV30 with TRBJ1-1, with D unclear. This CDR3 region has 15 residues. Germline assignment: CDR1 GTSNPN and CDR2 SVGIG (reference sequence). The ends were cut back, 3 bases at V and 0 bases at J, with 14 bases in the middle.

This clonotype was recorded at least ten times. This chain joins TRBV11-2 and TRBJ2-7; D gene uncertain. The CDR3 contains 15 residues. V lost 6 bases, J lost 0 bases, and 15 bases lay in between. In germline, CDR1 is SGHAT, CDR2 FQNNGV. The CDR3 DNA sequence: TGTGCCAGCAGTTTTATAGGGTTAAGCTCCTACGAGCAGTACTTC. The encoded protein is CASSFIGLSSYEQYF.

The chain links TRBV2 to TRBJ1-2, with TRBD1 matching over 8 bases. CDR3 size: 13 residues. V lost 6 bases to trimming and J lost 7 bases; unmatched junction nucleotides: 7. Germline loops: CDR1 SNHLY, CDR2 FYNNEI. CDR3 DNA: TGTGCCAGCAGAAACGGACAGGGAGGTGGCTACACCTTC. This gives the protein CASRNGQGGGYTF.

V is TRBV5-1 and J is TRBJ1-1; D gene unclear. The V end lost 8 bases, the J end lost 2 bases, and 16 bases lay between the germline ends. Germline-derived CDR1 and CDR2 are SGHRS and YFSETQ. The CDR3 is made up of 14 amino acids. The CDR3 loop reads CASPDCSINTEAFF. The CDR3 DNA is TGCGCCAGTCCCGATTGTTCAATTAACACTGAAGCTTTCTTT. The entire variable domain, with the rest obtained from reference TRBV5-1 and TRBJ1-1, is as follows: KAGVTQTPRYLIKTRGQQVTLSCSPISGHRSVSWYQQTPGQGLQFLFEYFSETQRNKGNFPGRFSGRQFSNSRSEMNVSTLELGDSALYLCASPDCSINTEAFFGQGTRLTVV.

V is TRBV19 and J is TRBJ1-5, with unresolved D. Between the trimmed V and J ends, which lost 6 bases and 0 bases, there was a span of 3 bases. Germline V gene sequence: CDR1 LNHDA, CDR2 SQIVND (reference sequence). This CDR3 contains 12 residues. This CDR3 reads CASRHSNQPQHF. The CDR3 DNA reads as TGTGCCAGTAGACATAGCAATCAGCCCCAGCATTTT.